Below are 20 T cell receptor beta chains sequenced from a single sample in a study of siplizumab effects on memory and regulatory T cells. Generated by immunoSEQ multiplex PCR, the TCRdb table keeps only in-frame clones and is missing some. Of 57,000 or so clones listed, 65% to 80% are singletons. Sequencing was performed on memory CD4+ T cells sorted from blood. The receptors originated from a human donor in good health.

The V gene is TRBV7-2, the J gene TRBJ2-7; TRBD1 aligns across 8 bases. CDR3 length equals 15 residues. Per germline, CDR1 SGHTA and CDR2 FQGNSA. The V segment lost 2 bases and the J segment 3 bases; nucleotides outside the gene matches: 6. The CDR3 region has the DNA TGTGCCAGCAGCTTACACACAGGGGGAGACTACGAGCAGTACTTC. It specifies CASSLHTGGDYEQYF.

This chain joins TRBV19 and TRBJ1-6; no reliable D call. Germline-derived CDR1 and CDR2 are LNHDA and SQIVND (reference sequence). This CDR3 has 12 residues. Trimming shortened V by 8 bases and J by 7 bases, and 9 bases separated the two germline ends. The CDR3 reads CASRRANSPLHF. CDR3 DNA sequence: TGTGCCAGTCGACGGGCCAATTCACCCCTCCACTTT. The complete variable domain, with remaining parts taken from reference TRBV19 and TRBJ1-6, reads DGGITQSPKYLFRKEGQNVTLSCEQNLNHDAMYWYRQDPGQGLRLIYYSQIVNDFQKGDIAEGYSVSREKKESFPLTVTSAQKNPTAFYLCASRRANSPLHFGNGTRLTVT.

The chain uses TRBV28 and TRBJ2-5; weak D call: TRBD2 (7 bases). Looked up from germline, CDR1 is MDHEN and CDR2 is SYDVKM. This CDR3 spans 14 amino acids. Between the trimmed V and J ends, which lost 6 bases and 5 bases, there was a span of 16 bases. CDR3: CASSPAGGHETQYF. The CDR3 coding sequence is TGTGCCAGCAGCCCCGCCGGGGGGCACGAGACCCAGTACTTC.

The chain joins TRBV6-1 to TRBJ1-1; possible D gene TRBD1, 5 bases. This CDR3 spans 15 amino acids. Germline V gene sequence: CDR1 MNHNS, CDR2 SASEGT. V was clipped by 4 bases and J by 1 base, with 13 bases between them. The CDR3 sequence is CASSGGVASNTEAFF. CDR3 coding DNA: TGTGCCAGCAGTGGGGGGGTGGCGTCGAACACTGAAGCTTTCTTT.

The chain employs TRBV7-6 and TRBJ2-5; 11 nucleotides match TRBD2. The CDR3 totals 15 residues. V shed 4 bases, J shed 5 bases, and the junction held 6 bases outside the gene matches. Germline V gives CDR1 SGHVS, CDR2 FNYEAQ. The CDR3 DNA follows: TGTGCCAGCAGCTATTTAGCGGGGGGGCGGGAGACCCAGTACTTC. Translated: CASSYLAGGRETQYF.

A few counts support this clone. This chain connects TRBV9 to TRBJ2-2; 12 positions agree with TRBD1. The CDR3 consists of 17 residues. Germline-derived CDR1 and CDR2 are SGDLS and YYNGEE. Unmatched junction bases numbered 8, after V lost 2 bases and J lost 6 bases. In nucleotides, the CDR3 is TGTGCCAGCAGCGTTTATTTGGGGACAGGGGGCCCCGGGGAGCTGTTTTTT. Residues: CASSVYLGTGGPGELFF.

This chain links TRBV9 with TRBJ2-1, with 10 positions matching TRBD2. V lost 6 bases and J lost 10; bases outside the gene matches: 16. The CDR3 spans 16 residues. CDR1 is SGDLS and CDR2 is YYNGEE in the germline V gene. The CDR3 DNA reads TGTGCCAGCACTAGGTCGGGGCTAGCGGGGGCCGGGGAGCAGTTCTTC. This translates into CASTRSGLAGAGEQFF.

The rearrangement joins TRBV7-2 to TRBJ1-6, with D unclear. V was pared by 5 bases and J by 9 bases, with 11 bases between. CDR3 size: 13 residues. Germline V gives CDR1 SGHTA, CDR2 FQGNSA. The CDR3 region has the DNA TGTGCCAGCAGCCTAACACATGCTTCACCCCTCCACTTT. Protein: CASSLTHASPLHF.

The chain recombines TRBV2 with TRBJ2-5; TRBD2 agrees at 9 bases. Germline trimming cut 4 bases from V and 1 base from J; bases unmatched to any gene: 7. This CDR3 has 16 residues. Germline V CDR1 and CDR2: SNHLY, FYNNEI. The CDR3 protein is CASSGSLAGRQETQYF. The CDR3 DNA reads as TGTGCCAGCAGTGGGAGCCTAGCGGGGCGCCAAGAGACCCAGTACTTC.

The chain uses TRBV5-4 and TRBJ1-6; D unclear. The V end was cut by 4 bases, the J end by 5 bases, with 16 bases between. This CDR3 has 16 amino acids. Germline assignment: CDR1 SGHNT and CDR2 YYREEE (reference sequence). This CDR3 reads CASSPREGRNNSPLHF. The DNA for the CDR3 is TGTGCCAGCAGCCCTCGGGAAGGTCGGAATAATTCACCCCTCCACTTT.

The chain joins TRBV29-1 to TRBJ2-7; D call uncertain. CDR1 SQVTM and CDR2 ANQGSEA come from the germline V gene. The CDR3 has 11 residues. V was shortened by 4 bases and J by 5 bases, with 9 bases between the two germline ends. CDR3 loop: CSVAGSNEQYF. CDR3 nucleotide sequence: TGCAGCGTTGCCGGGTCCAACGAGCAGTACTTC.

The sample holds many counts of this clone. The genes are TRBV6-5 and TRBJ1-5, with 8 positions matching TRBD1. The CDR3 sequence is 15 residues long. Germline CDR1 and CDR2: MNHEY and SVGAGI. After removal of 6 bases from V and 4 bases from J, the junction contained 8 bases not matched to a gene. The DNA for the CDR3 is TGTGCCAGCAGAGCTTGGGACAGGCCTAATCAGCCCCAGCATTTT. It specifies CASRAWDRPNQPQHF.

The chain carries TRBV18 and TRBJ2-1, with 7 bases that match TRBD1. This CDR3 region has 11 residues. The germline CDR1 and CDR2 sequences are KGHSH and LQKENI. V dropped 6 bases and J dropped 14; count of bases not matched to a gene: 7. Here the CDR3 DNA reads TGTGCCAGCTCGCCGGACAGGTCAGAGTTCTTC. It translates to CASSPDRSEFF. The full variable domain, its missing parts supplied by reference TRBV18 and TRBJ2-1, is NAGVMQNPRHLVRRRGQEARLRCSPMKGHSHVYWYRQLPEEGLKFMVYLQKENIIDESGMPKERFSAEFPKEGPSILRIQQVVRGDSAAYFCASSPDRSEFFGPGTRLTVL.

V and J are TRBV27 and TRBJ2-7; the match to TRBD1 covers 12 bases. The CDR3 loop spans 14 amino acids. V shed 3 bases and J 6 bases; nucleotides not matched to a gene: 3. The V gene's germline CDR1 is MNHEY and CDR2 SMNVEV (reference sequence). CDR3 in DNA: TGTGCCAGCAGTTTCGGGACAGGGGGCGTCGAGCAGTACTTC. Its translation: CASSFGTGGVEQYF.

This clone was seen a single time. The chain carries TRBV7-6 and TRBJ2-5, with 10 bases lining up with TRBD2. Germline trimming cut 5 bases from V and 2 bases from J; bases unmatched to any gene: 5. The germline CDR1 and CDR2 sequences are SGHVS and FNYEAQ. This CDR3 region has 15 residues. CDR3 residues: CASSISGGLQETQYF. CDR3 DNA sequence: TGTGCCAGCAGCATTAGCGGGGGGCTACAAGAGACCCAGTACTTC. The whole variable domain, remainder taken from reference TRBV7-6 and TRBJ2-5, is GAGVSQSPRYKVTKRGQDVALRCDPISGHVSLYWYRQALGQGPEFLTYFNYEAQQDKSGLPNDRFSAERPEGSISTLTIQRTEQRDSAMYRCASSISGGLQETQYFGPGTRLLVL.

This chain connects TRBV7-9 to TRBJ2-7; weak D call: TRBD2 (5 bases). The CDR3 sequence is 16 residues long. Germline loops: CDR1 SEHNR, CDR2 FQNEAQ (reference sequence). V gave up 3 bases and J gave up 7 bases, with 22 bases separating them. The CDR3 DNA is TGTGCCAGCAGCTTGGTCCTGTCGGGGAATGTTGCAGAGCAGTACTTC. This translates into CASSLVLSGNVAEQYF.

This chain uses TRBV7-8 with TRBJ2-5, with D possibly matching TRBD1 (5 bases). CDR3 length: 15 residues. Trimming shortened V by 5 bases and J by 1 base, and 14 bases separated the two germline ends. The germline gives CDR1 SGHVS, CDR2 FQNEAQ. The CDR3 reads CASSILRVGQETQYF. The DNA of the CDR3 is TGTGCCAGCAGCATACTCAGGGTGGGCCAAGAGACCCAGTACTTC.

The genes are TRBV4-2 and TRBJ2-1; weak D call: TRBD2 (5 bases). From germline, CDR1 is LGHNA and CDR2 YNFKEQ. The CDR3 covers 16 residues. V lost 0 bases and J 0 bases, leaving 9 bases between the germline ends. The CDR3 is CASSQDIGSSYNEQFF. The CDR3 DNA reads TGTGCCAGCAGCCAAGATATAGGGAGCTCCTACAATGAGCAGTTCTTC.

The CDR3 reads CASSSHRGLAYEQYF. The CDR3 bases are TGTGCCAGCAGTTCCCACAGGGGGCTCGCCTACGAGCAGTACTTC. The V gene is TRBV6-5, the J gene TRBJ2-7; TRBD1 matches 9 bases. Germline assignment: CDR1 MNHEY and CDR2 SVGAGI. Trimming cost V 4 bases and J 2 bases; bases outside gene matches: 6. CDR3 size: 15 residues.

V and J are TRBV11-2 and TRBJ2-1, with D possibly being TRBD1 or TRBD2 (5 bases each). Germline V gene sequence: CDR1 SGHAT, CDR2 FQNNGV. The CDR3 runs to 13 residues. Trimming took off 2 bases at V and 10 bases at J, with 12 bases between the two ends. The DNA for the CDR3 is TGTGCCAGCAGCTTACAGGGAACGGGGGAGCAGTTCTTC. Translated: CASSLQGTGEQFF.